This T cell receptor (beta chain) is from a study of Graves' ophthalmopathy and Graves' hyperthyroidism. Study-level information: The study drew peripheral blood at initial diagnosis, before any treatment.

Concerning this clonotype itself: Its antigen is still unknown.

RNA transcripts yielded amplified TCR beta CDR3 regions. HTBI primers were employed in first-round RT-PCR, then a second-round multiplex PCR followed. Via MiXCR, TCRdb re-called the multiplex PCR reads, giving one row per CDR3 protein. The data show 500,000 to 700,000 distinct CDR3 sequences, over 20% seen once. Pregnant or lactating patients and those with other autoimmune diseases or uncontrolled infections were excluded. General study points: Detection in blood was also observed for most expanded thyroid clonotypes above 0.001 frequency.

The sample taken for sequencing was peripheral blood. The receptor was isolated from a woman under 30 with stable Graves' hyperthyroidism. Some clones in this sample may be carry-over from other donors' samples.

The CDR3: CASTQLSTSGSNEQYF. CDR3 nucleotides: TGTGCCAGCACCCAACTAAGCACTAGCGGGAGTAACGAGCAGTACTTC. The rearrangement uses TRBV2 and TRBJ2-7, with 11 bases that match TRBD2. Germline assignment: CDR1 SNHLY and CDR2 FYNNEI. V trimming: 7 bases; J trimming: 5 bases; junction bases outside the gene matches: 13. The CDR3 is made up of 16 amino acids.